The TCR beta chain under discussion was sequenced for a study of T cells after yellow fever vaccination (dated by TCRdb to the late 2010s). In the study overall: The SMART-Seq v4 Ultra Low Input RNA kit was used to prepare libraries from fractions with low cell numbers. Bulk TCR alpha and beta repertoires were sequenced longitudinally to track T-cell clones before and after primary and booster YFV17D yellow fever vaccination. Bulk PBMC replicates and cell subsets were isolated from blood drawn at multiple timepoints before and after both primary and secondary immunization. The cohort comprised two healthy male donors, one aged 18 to 29 and one aged 30 to 40 years.

Synthesis of TCR cDNA relied on 5'RACE template switching, a step that introduced a universal primer site along with unique molecular identifiers. Priming for cDNA synthesis came from both the TCR alpha and TCR beta constant segments. Libraries were amplified in two PCR steps, with sample barcodes and sequencing adapters added in the second step. Sequencing of the libraries was done on either Illumina HiSeq 2500 (2x100 bp) or NovaSeq (2x150 bp). From the authors' description of their analysis: MIGEC handled demultiplexing of reads and collapsing into UMI consensus sequences, while MiXCR performed V(D)J alignment. Vaccine-responding clonotypes were identified with edgeR using replicate PBMC samples, with FDR below 0.01 and a log2 fold change above 5 up to day 15 being required. Each bulk clonotype was labeled CD4 or CD8 based on which sequenced repertoire, CD4 or CD8, contained the clonotype at higher abundance. Using fastp trimming at Q25 and MiXCR clonotype assembly, TCRdb reanalyzed the public sequencing data and kept in-frame beta chains. Rows with a matching CDR3 protein are joined into one entry that keeps the most common DNA and genes. What appears here as the V and J calls and clone size reflects TCRdb's work, not the paper's. The sample table holds around 340,000 distinct CDR3 sequences, of which 8.5% to 9% were seen once. The top ten hold roughly 18% of the sample.

Via the germline V gene, CDR1 is SGHAT and CDR2 FQNNGV. The CDR3 runs 17 amino acids, cysteine and phenylalanine included. The entry retains the CDR3 DNA only, 51 bases that are in frame from base 1. Deletion took 1 base off V and 0 bases off J, with a span of 12 bases between the germline ends. Regarding this clonotype: Its antigen remains unidentified. Per-base quality was not reported, and no clone a single base away is much larger than it.

The treatment or condition label for this specimen denotes: live attenuated yellow fever vaccine strain. At each blood-draw timepoint, two biological replicates of bulk PBMCs were obtained. PBMCs were isolated from peripheral blood using a standard Ficoll-Paque protocol. TriZol was used to extract RNA from bulk PBMCs, CD4 and CD8 fractions, and dextramer-positive and dextramer-negative fractions. Summary of the overall study and its limitations: The secondary T-cell response was weaker than the primary response but faster, peaking on day 5 instead of day 15. The study included only a couple of donors, which limits how far the findings can be generalized. After the booster, most of the clones that had expanded following primary vaccination were detected again (just under 97% of CD4 and around 88% of CD8), which suggests that memory was broadly maintained. A small fraction of clonotypes showed up in both the CD4 and CD8 compartments, probably as a result of convergent recombination. FACS-sorted repertoires could contain abundant contaminating clonotypes from the bulk population, so computational filtering was required.

The TCR sequence derives from a man aged 18 to 30 who received the YFV17D yellow fever vaccine. Material: PBMCs, obtained on the day of the first yellow fever vaccination. The chain is encoded by TRBV11-2 joined to TRBJ1-4, with the D gene not clear enough to name. This receptor has the CDR3 CASSLVVPGATNEKLFF. The DNA is as follows: TGTGCCAGCAGCTTAGTGGTACCGGGCGCAACTAATGAAAAACTGTTTTTT.